These T cell receptor beta chains were read from a single sample in a study of vaccination and CD4 T cells after COVID-19. TCRdb recomputed calls from the PCR reads with MiXCR, one row per CDR3 protein. The sample has 14,000 or so distinct CDR3 sequences, under 60% seen once. No antigen has been assigned to these receptors. The material sequenced was CD4+ T cells from blood, cultured in vitro, taken before SARS-CoV-2 vaccination. These receptors were taken from a human donor who had recovered from COVID-19. The CDR3 runs from the conserved cysteine through the conserved F or W. D genes are given only for firm matches. Size values are once, few and many counts, or a class for expanded clones, and some rows have none.

abundance,j_gene,v_gene,d_gene,CDR3nt,CDR3aa
few,TRBJ2-6,TRBV20-1,.,TGCAGTGCTAGAGGAGGGGCTGGGGCCAACGTCCTGACTTTC,CSARGGAGANVLTF
.,TRBJ2-7,TRBV12-3/TRBV12-4,.,TGTGCCAGCAGTTTAGGGGGACGCCTATCCTACGAGCAGTACTTC,CASSLGGRLSYEQYF
few,TRBJ2-3,TRBV6-5,TRBD2,TGTGCCAGCAGTTACTCCGGGGGGATCGCAGATACGCAGTATTTT,CASSYSGGIADTQYF
.,TRBJ1-5,TRBV19,.,TGTGCCAGTAGTATAGATCTGGCCTCCAGCAATCAGCCCCAGCATTTT,CASSIDLASSNQPQHF
.,TRBJ2-1,TRBV27,.,TGTGCCAGCAGGGCGACGGGCCGGAGCTCCTACAATGAGCAGTTCTTC,CASRATGRSSYNEQFF
.,TRBJ2-7,TRBV11-2,TRBD2,TGTGCCAGCAGACGCCCTAGGGATGGCGGGAGGGACTACGAGCAGTACTTC,CASRRPRDGGRDYEQYF
.,TRBJ2-7,TRBV11-2,.,TGTGCCAGCAGCCTGAAGGTGAAGACCTCCTACGAGCAGTACTTC,CASSLKVKTSYEQYF
.,TRBJ1-3,TRBV7-2,.,TGTGCCAGCAGCTTGCCAGGGGCGGATGGAAACACCATATATTTT,CASSLPGADGNTIYF
.,TRBJ1-1,TRBV7-2,TRBD1,TGTGCCAGCAGCGAGGACAGGGGGTCCACTGAAGCTTTCTTT,CASSEDRGSTEAFF
.,TRBJ2-7,TRBV15,.,TGTGCCACCAGCAGGTCAGGGGCTACCTACGAGCAGTACTTC,CATSRSGATYEQYF
.,TRBJ2-1,TRBV20-1,TRBD2,TGCAGTGCTAGAGCCGAGCGGGGGATTAACAATGAGCAGTTCTTC,CSARAERGINNEQFF
.,TRBJ1-2,TRBV5-4,TRBD1,TGTGCCAGCAGTGAGGGACAGGGGAAGAATGGCTACACCTTC,CASSEGQGKNGYTF
.,TRBJ2-1,TRBV6-4,.,TGTGCCAGCAGTGCCCGGGAGAAAGATGAGCAGTTCTTC,CASSAREKDEQFF
.,TRBJ1-2,TRBV19,.,TGTGCCAGTAGTATAGATCAGACAGGCGGCTACACCTTC,CASSIDQTGGYTF
.,TRBJ2-4,TRBV27,TRBD1,TGTGCCAGCAGTAAGACAGGGATAGCCAAAAACATTCAGTACTTC,CASSKTGIAKNIQYF
.,TRBJ2-7,TRBV6-2/TRBV6-3,TRBD1,TGTGCCAGCACCTTGACAGGGCTTTCCTACGAGCAGTACTTC,CASTLTGLSYEQYF
few,TRBJ2-2,TRBV6-4,TRBD1,TGTGCCAGCAGTTCTACCGGGACAGGGGGCACCGGGGAGCTGTTTTTT,CASSSTGTGGTGELFF
.,TRBJ2-3,TRBV7-2,.,TGTGCCAGCAGCTTAGCCTTGGACGGAGAAGATACGCAGTATTTT,CASSLALDGEDTQYF
few,TRBJ2-3,TRBV6-2/TRBV6-3,TRBD2,TGTGCCAGCAGTGGATTCGGACTAGCGGGTACTAGCACAGATACGCAGTATTTT,CASSGFGLAGTSTDTQYF
few,TRBJ2-2,TRBV7-2,.,TGTGCCAGCAGCTTCGGGCTAACCGGGGAGCTGTTTTTT,CASSFGLTGELFF
.,TRBJ2-2,TRBV7-8,.,TGTGCCAGCAGCTTAAGTTCGCGGGGGAACACCGGGGAGCTGTTTTTT,CASSLSSRGNTGELFF
few,TRBJ1-1,TRBV6-2/TRBV6-3,.,TGTGCCAGCCGAGACAGGTACACTGAAGCTTTCTTT,CASRDRYTEAFF
.,TRBJ1-1,TRBV11-3,TRBD1,TGTGCCAGCAGCTCGGGACAGGGAATCGTGAACACTGAAGCTTTCTTT,CASSSGQGIVNTEAFF
few,TRBJ1-5,TRBV20-1,TRBD1,TGCAGTGCTAGAGTGGGGACAGGGGTCGGTAGCAATCAGCCCCAGCATTTT,CSARVGTGVGSNQPQHF
few,TRBJ1-6,TRBV20-1,TRBD1,TGCAGTGCTAGAGGGTGGACAGGCACAATCAATTCACCCCTCCACTTT,CSARGWTGTINSPLHF
few,TRBJ2-2,TRBV6-1,.,TGTGCCAGCAGGGGGTTCGGGGAGCTGTTTTTT,CASRGFGELFF
.,TRBJ1-2,TRBV7-2,.,TGTGCCAGCAGCTTACCCGTCGGAGGGACCTATGGCTACACCTTC,CASSLPVGGTYGYTF
.,TRBJ1-5,TRBV6-2/TRBV6-3,TRBD1,TGTGCCAGCAGTCAAGGACAGGGGCGAATAAGCAATCAGCCCCAGCATTTT,CASSQGQGRISNQPQHF
.,TRBJ1-2,TRBV6-2/TRBV6-3,.,TGTGCCAGCAGATACCTTGAACGCTACACCTTC,CASRYLERYTF
few,TRBJ2-7,TRBV7-2,.,TGTGCCAGCAGCCTGGAGGGGACACGATCCTCCTACGAGCAGTACTTC,CASSLEGTRSSYEQYF
.,TRBJ1-1,TRBV11-3,.,TGTGCCAGCAGCTTCCAGTCGAACACTGAAGCTTTCTTT,CASSFQSNTEAFF
.,TRBJ1-2,TRBV28,.,TGTGCCAGCAGCCAATCGGGCCCGGACTATGGCTACACCTTC,CASSQSGPDYGYTF
.,TRBJ1-5,TRBV20-1,.,TGCAGTGCTATAGTCACAGGGCCAAACCAGCCCCAGCATTTT,CSAIVTGPNQPQHF
few,TRBJ1-2,TRBV18,.,TGTGCCAGCTCACAGGACGCTAACTATGGCTACACCTTC,CASSQDANYGYTF
.,TRBJ1-3,TRBV6-5,TRBD1,TGTGCCAGCAGTTTCGCAGGGGGTAACTCTGGAAACACCATATATTTT,CASSFAGGNSGNTIYF
.,TRBJ2-7,TRBV6-1,.,TGTGCCAGCAGTCTAACAACTGGGGGTCCCCACGAGCAGTACTTC,CASSLTTGGPHEQYF
.,TRBJ1-2,TRBV19,.,TGTGCCAGTAGAGCTCTCCGATCCGGGGGAGGCTACACCTTC,CASRALRSGGGYTF
.,TRBJ1-1,TRBV20-1,.,TGCAGTGCTAGAGATCAGCAGGGAAACACTGAAGCTTTCTTT,CSARDQQGNTEAFF
.,TRBJ1-2,TRBV20-1,.,TGCAGTGCTAGAGATCTCTGGGATGGCTACACCTTC,CSARDLWDGYTF
.,TRBJ1-1,TRBV19,.,TGTGCCAGTAGTATAGACAGGGCAACCGAAGCTTTCTTT,CASSIDRATEAFF
.,TRBJ1-1,TRBV5-6,TRBD1,TGTGCCAGCAGCTTGGGACAGGGGGCGCGTTGGAACACTGAAGCTTTCTTT,CASSLGQGARWNTEAFF
.,TRBJ2-5,TRBV12-3/TRBV12-4,TRBD1,TGTGCCAGCAGCCTGAGCGTAGGGGGCGAGCAAGAGACCCAGTACTTC,CASSLSVGGEQETQYF
.,TRBJ2-5,TRBV7-2,TRBD2,TGTGCCAGCAGCTTAGGAGCGGGGGCCCAGTGGACCCAGTACTTC,CASSLGAGAQWTQYF
.,TRBJ1-2,TRBV4-1,.,TGCGCCAGCAGCCAAGACGGATTCTATGGCTACACCTTC,CASSQDGFYGYTF
once,TRBJ1-3,TRBV30,.,TGTGCCTGGAGGGGGGGCTCTGGAAACACCATATATTTT,CAWRGGSGNTIYF
.,TRBJ1-2,TRBV21-1,.,TGTGCCAGCAGCAATCAAAACAGGGGGCATAATGGCTACACCTTC,CASSNQNRGHNGYTF
.,TRBJ1-5,TRBV24-1,.,TGTGCCACCAGTGAAGGGTTGGAGCAGCCCCAGCATTTT,CATSEGLEQPQHF
few,TRBJ1-2,TRBV11-2,TRBD1,TGTGCCAGCAGCCCCCCGACAGGGAGGGGGGACTATGGCTACACCTTC,CASSPPTGRGDYGYTF
.,TRBJ2-7,TRBV6-1,TRBD2,TGTGCCAGCAGTCCTCCGGGGAGGGGCTACGAGCAGTACTTC,CASSPPGRGYEQYF
few,TRBJ1-5,TRBV30,.,TGTGCCTGGAGTATGCCTAATAGCAATCAGCCCCAGCATTTT,CAWSMPNSNQPQHF
few,TRBJ1-2,TRBV15,.,TGTGCCACCAGCAGAGATCGTTTGGACAGAGACCAGAGAGGCTACACCTTC,CATSRDRLDRDQRGYTF
.,TRBJ1-2,TRBV29-1,TRBD1,TGCAGCGCCCATGAGGGGACAGGGAGCGGCTACACCTTC,CSAHEGTGSGYTF
.,TRBJ1-5,TRBV2,TRBD1,TGTGCCAGCAGAACAGGGGCTCCTCAGCCCCAGCATTTT,CASRTGAPQPQHF
.,TRBJ2-1,TRBV20-1,TRBD2,TGCAGTGCTAGAGCGGGGACTAGCCCCTACAATGAGCAGTTCTTC,CSARAGTSPYNEQFF
.,TRBJ2-7,TRBV19,.,TGTGCCAGTAGTGTTAGGGACGAGCAGTACTTC,CASSVRDEQYF
once,TRBJ2-7,TRBV7-6,TRBD2,TGTGCCAGCAGCTTAAGTGGGACTAGCGGGAGGGCTTACGAGCAGTACTTC,CASSLSGTSGRAYEQYF
.,TRBJ1-1,TRBV20-1,.,TGCAGTGCTAGTCCCGGGCCCCTCTCTATCACTGAAGCTTTCTTT,CSASPGPLSITEAFF
.,TRBJ1-5,TRBV15,.,TGTGCCACCAGCACAGAAGTGGGACACTACCCCGGGGGCAATCAGCCCCAGCATTTT,CATSTEVGHYPGGNQPQHF
.,TRBJ1-2,TRBV15,.,TGTGCCACCGCCACAGGGTTAAGCCCAGCTAACTATGGCTACACCTTC,CATATGLSPANYGYTF
.,TRBJ1-2,TRBV27,.,TGTGCCAGCAGTTTAACCAGTAACTATGGCTACACCTTC,CASSLTSNYGYTF